This is a list of T cell receptor beta chains from one sample in a study of cytomegalovirus exposure and HLA in healthy donors. Libraries were prepared by immunoSEQ multiplex PCR; TCRdb keeps only in-frame clonotypes and omits some of them. The sample holds some 90,000 clones; around three quarters are singletons and the top ten take 5% to 5.5%. Sequencing used PBMCs. The receptor set was obtained from a young man in good health and CMV-seropositive. The CDR3 runs from the conserved cysteine through the conserved F or W. A D gene is named only where the DNA matches it firmly. Expanded clones are given a class, and other clones once, few, many or no size at all.

abundance	v_gene	d_gene	j_gene	CDR3aa	CDR3nt
once	TRBV28	.	TRBJ2-1	CASRIGSGNEQFF	TGTGCCAGCCGTATCGGGAGTGGCAATGAGCAGTTCTTC
.	TRBV28	.	TRBJ2-3	CASSGAGAADTQYF	TGTGCCAGCAGTGGTGCGGGGGCAGCGGATACGCAGTATTTT
.	TRBV6-5	TRBD1	TRBJ1-2	CASSSTTGIYGYTF	TGTGCCAGCAGTTCGACGACAGGGATCTATGGCTACACCTTC
once	TRBV5-1	TRBD1	TRBJ1-2	CASSQGVGANYGYTF	TGCGCCAGCAGCCAGGGGGTAGGAGCTAACTATGGCTACACCTTC
.	TRBV18	TRBD1	TRBJ1-1	CASSPSGTVRVTEAFF	TGTGCCAGCTCACCTAGCGGGACAGTACGGGTTACTGAAGCTTTCTTT
.	TRBV18	TRBD1	TRBJ1-2	CASSPETGGAYGYTF	TGTGCCAGCTCACCAGAGACAGGGGGCGCTTATGGCTACACCTTC
.	TRBV9	.	TRBJ1-2	CASSSRGVDIRGYTF	TGTGCCAGCAGCTCCAGGGGAGTAGACATCCGAGGCTACACCTTC
.	TRBV7-9	.	TRBJ2-6	CAYWDFSGANVLTF	TGTGCCTACTGGGACTTTTCTGGGGCCAACGTCCTGACTTTC
.	TRBV29-1	.	TRBJ1-5	CSVSVGGGNQPQHF	.
.	TRBV21-1	.	TRBJ1-6	CASSKWDRGSSPLHF	TGTGCCAGCAGCAAATGGGACAGGGGTAGTTCACCCCTCCACTTT
.	TRBV7-6	TRBD1	TRBJ1-1	CASSFLRDRVAEAFF	TGTGCCAGCAGCTTCCTTCGGGACAGGGTCGCTGAAGCTTTCTTT
.	TRBV29-1	.	TRBJ2-7	CSVEDASYEQYF	TGCAGCGTTGAAGATGCGAGCTACGAGCAGTACTTC
once	TRBV6-5	.	TRBJ1-2	CASSYSRGDGYTF	TGTGCCAGCAGTTACTCCCGGGGAGACGGCTACACCTTC
.	TRBV6-5	TRBD1	TRBJ1-2	CASSFSRTGSGYTF	TGTGCCAGCAGTTTTTCTAGGACAGGGTCTGGCTACACCTTC
once	TRBV28	TRBD1	TRBJ1-2	CASSFYRGANYGYTF	TGTGCCAGCAGTTTTTACAGGGGGGCTAACTATGGCTACACCTTC
.	TRBV7-3	.	TRBJ1-1	CASSPTGSTEAFF	TGTGCCAGCAGCCCCACAGGGTCGACTGAAGCTTTCTTT
few	TRBV11-2	.	TRBJ1-3	CASSLDPRNTIYF	TGTGCCAGCAGCTTAGATCCTAGAAACACCATATATTTT
.	TRBV7-9	.	TRBJ1-1	CASDGGGTEAFF	TGTGCCAGCGACGGGGGAGGCACTGAAGCTTTCTTT
few	TRBV4-1	TRBD1	TRBJ2-2	CASSQGQASTGELFF	TGCGCCAGCAGCCAGGGACAGGCCTCCACCGGGGAGCTGTTTTTT
.	TRBV7-8	.	TRBJ1-1	CASSLTGNTEAFF	TGTGCCAGCAGCCTCACAGGGAACACTGAAGCTTTCTTT
.	TRBV5-1	.	TRBJ1-1	CASSPGSNLANTEAFF	TGCGCCAGCAGCCCCGGGAGTAACCTAGCAAACACTGAAGCTTTCTTT
.	TRBV6-5	.	TRBJ1-4	CASIDPLNEKLFF	TGTGCCAGCATAGATCCTCTTAATGAAAAACTGTTTTTT
.	TRBV2	TRBD1	TRBJ2-2	CASSGTGSGELFF	TGTGCCAGCAGTGGGACAGGATCCGGGGAGCTGTTTTTT
.	TRBV11-2	.	TRBJ2-2	CASSLSMNTGELFF	TGTGCCAGCAGCTTATCCATGAACACCGGGGAGCTGTTTTTT
.	TRBV9	TRBD2	TRBJ2-1	CASSGAGGYNEQFF	TGTGCCAGCAGCGGAGCGGGAGGGTACAATGAGCAGTTCTTC
.	TRBV19	TRBD1	TRBJ1-2	CASSKRTGYYGYTF	TGTGCCAGTAGTAAAAGGACAGGCTACTATGGCTACACCTTC
.	TRBV29-1	TRBD2	TRBJ2-5	CSAEGLAEETQYF	TGCAGCGCCGAGGGACTAGCGGAAGAGACCCAGTACTTC
.	TRBV7-2	TRBD2	TRBJ2-7	CASSLTSGAYEQYF	TGTGCCAGCAGCTTAACTAGCGGAGCCTACGAGCAGTACTTC
.	TRBV6-5	.	TRBJ1-5	CASSLRDSNQPQHF	TGTGCCAGCAGTCTCAGGGACTCTAATCAGCCCCAGCATTTT
.	TRBV7-8	.	TRBJ2-2	CASSSLVTGELFF	TGTGCCAGCAGCTCCCTTGTCACCGGGGAGCTGTTTTTT
.	TRBV5-4	.	TRBJ1-1	CASSPGGTEAFF	TGTGCCAGCAGCCCGGGGGGCACTGAAGCTTTCTTT
.	TRBV2	.	TRBJ1-2	CASSEQGYNYGYTF	TGTGCCAGCAGTGAGCAGGGCTACAACTATGGCTACACCTTC
.	TRBV14	TRBD1	TRBJ2-7	CASSQGQGSPYEQYF	TGTGCCAGCAGCCAAGGACAGGGAAGTCCCTACGAGCAGTACTTC
.	TRBV6-5	.	TRBJ1-1	CASSYAGLNMNTEAFF	TGTGCCAGCAGTTACGCGGGACTGAACATGAACACTGAAGCTTTCTTT
.	TRBV29-1	TRBD1	TRBJ1-1	CSVRTGGTEAFF	TGCAGCGTACGGACAGGGGGAACTGAAGCTTTCTTT
.	TRBV2	.	TRBJ2-7	CASDAAAPYEQYF	TGTGCCAGCGACGCAGCGGCCCCCTACGAGCAGTACTTC
few	TRBV5-6	TRBD1	TRBJ1-6	CASSADRGYSPLHF	TGTGCCAGCAGCGCGGACAGGGGGTATTCACCCCTCCACTTT
few	TRBV9	.	TRBJ2-2	CASSVQGRNTGELFF	TGTGCCAGCAGCGTACAGGGGCGGAACACCGGGGAGCTGTTTTTT
.	TRBV4-1	TRBD1	TRBJ2-2	CASSYRPTGEPGELFF	TGCGCCAGCAGCTACCGACCGACAGGGGAGCCCGGGGAGCTGTTTTTT
.	TRBV4-3	.	TRBJ2-2	CASSRGDKPTGELFF	TGCGCCAGCAGCCGAGGGGACAAGCCAACCGGGGAGCTGTTTTTT
few	TRBV7-2	.	TRBJ1-1	CASSSGGQTEAFF	TGTGCCAGCAGCTCTGGCGGACAGACTGAAGCTTTCTTT
.	TRBV6-1	.	TRBJ1-4	CASSPPSRTNEKLFF	TGTGCCAGCAGTCCCCCAAGCCGAACTAATGAAAAACTGTTTTTT
.	TRBV6-5	.	TRBJ1-5	CASSYRQAHQPQHF	TGTGCCAGCAGTTACCGGCAGGCCCATCAGCCCCAGCATTTT
.	TRBV5-1	TRBD1	TRBJ1-1	CASSQKQGGTEAFF	TGCGCCAGCAGCCAAAAACAGGGGGGCACTGAAGCTTTCTTT
.	TRBV19	TRBD2	TRBJ2-3	CASRRLAGGPGDTQYF	TGTGCCAGTAGAAGACTAGCGGGAGGGCCAGGGGATACGCAGTATTTT